A single sample is the source of the 9 T cell receptor beta chains below, sequenced in a study of Graves' ophthalmopathy and Graves' hyperthyroidism. RNA transcripts yielded amplified TCR beta CDR3 regions. After a first-round RT-PCR with HTBI primers, a second-round multiplex PCR was run. TCRdb reprocessed the multiplex PCR reads with MiXCR, giving one entry per CDR3 protein. The repertoire has roughly 380,000 distinct CDR3 sequences, 15% of them found once; the top ten carry roughly 7%. The sequenced sample was peripheral blood. These receptors all stem from a woman aged 18-29 years with stable Graves' hyperthyroidism.

This sequence joins TRBV4-1 and TRBJ2-5, with TRBD2 identical over 11 bases. CDR3 size: 14 residues. Losses at the gene ends were 5 bases for V and 4 bases for J; bases not matched to a gene: 3. CDR1 and CDR2 (germline): MGHRA, YSYEKL. Here the CDR3 DNA reads TGCGCCAGCAGCTACGGACTAGCGGGAGAGACCCAGTACTTC. Protein: CASSYGLAGETQYF.

This clonotype was seen repeatedly, ten times or more. This chain joins TRBV7-9 and TRBJ1-2; 8 nucleotides agree with TRBD1. This CDR3 is 15 amino acids long. Germline-derived CDR1 and CDR2 are SEHNR and FQNEAQ (reference sequence). The V gene end was trimmed by 3 bases and the J gene end by 6 bases; junction bases not matched to a gene: 9. This CDR3 is CASSFPEGQVNGYTF. For the CDR3, the DNA is TGTGCCAGCAGCTTCCCAGAGGGACAGGTGAATGGCTACACCTTC.

The V call is TRBV4-2, the J call TRBJ1-2; 7 bases are a match to TRBD1. With V trimmed by 6 bases and J by 4 bases, 11 bases remained unmatched. This CDR3 spans 15 amino acids. Germline V gives CDR1 LGHNA, CDR2 YNFKEQ. The CDR3 sequence: CASSPEGARSYGYTF. The DNA of the CDR3 is TGTGCCAGCAGTCCGGAGGGGGCGCGGAGCTATGGCTACACCTTC.

This clonotype was counted ten times or more. The chain links TRBV12-5 to TRBJ1-3; D uncertain. The CDR3 length is 12 residues. V dropped 3 bases and J dropped 1 base, with 1 base sitting between them. Germline lookup yields CDR1 LGHNT and CDR2 FRNRAP. CDR3 sequence (DNA): TGTGCTAGTGGTTTATCTGGAAACACCATATATTTT. Amino acid sequence: CASGLSGNTIYF.

This clonotype was seen more than once but under ten times. The genes are TRBV14 and TRBJ1-3; D is uncertain. This CDR3 region has 17 residues. CDR1 is SGHDN and CDR2 is FVKESK in the germline V gene. V lost 1 base to trimming and J lost 0 bases, with 13 bases between them. This chain's CDR3 is CASSQARVGFSGNTIYF. CDR3 nucleotide sequence: TGTGCCAGCAGCCAAGCCCGGGTAGGATTCTCTGGAAACACCATATATTTT. Complete variable domain (other parts from reference TRBV14 and TRBJ1-3): EAGVTQFPSHSVIEKGQTVTLRCDPISGHDNLYWYRRVMGKEIKFLLHFVKESKQDESGMPNNRFLAERTGGTYSTLKVQPAELEDSGVYFCASSQARVGFSGNTIYFGEGSWLTVV.

CDR3 nucleotides: TGTGCCAGCAGTTCGAGGGACGGCGGTTACGAGCAGTACGTC. Encoded protein: CASSSRDGGYEQYV. The chain joins TRBV6-5 to TRBJ2-7; tentatively, D is TRBD1 or TRBD2 (5 bases each). The CDR3 has 14 amino acids. CDR1 and CDR2 from the germline V gene are MNHEY and SVGAGI. V gave up 4 bases and J gave up 4 bases, with 14 bases separating them.

A few counts support this clonotype. J is TRBJ2-5 and V is TRBV5-1; 8 bases line up with TRBD2. The germline V gene encodes CDR1 SGHRS and CDR2 YFSETQ. The CDR3 length is 16 residues. V gave up 4 bases and J gave up 3 bases; unmatched junction bases: 11. Written as DNA, the CDR3 is TGCGCCAGCAGCCGGGAGACTCGAGCGGGGGAAGAGACCCAGTACTTC. Its translation is CASSRETRAGEETQYF.

This clonotype was counted only a few times. A junction end diverges from the germline sequence, so it may reflect a read error. CDR3 DNA sequence: TGTGCCAGCAGCCAAGATGGGACGGGGGGTCCCGAAAACATTAAGTACTTC. Translation gives CASSQDGTGGPENIKYF. The chain combines TRBV4-2 with TRBJ2-4; TRBD2 matches 7 bases. CDR3 length: 17 residues. CDR1 and CDR2 from the germline V gene are LGHNA and YNFKEQ.

Only a few counts were recorded for this clonotype. The CDR3 DNA sequence: TGTGCCAGCAGCGCCCGCTCCTCGGGGCTATACACTGAAGCTTTCTTT. Residues: CASSARSSGLYTEAFF. The genes are TRBV9 and TRBJ1-1, with D perhaps matching TRBD1 (5 bases). Per the germline V gene, CDR1 is SGDLS and CDR2 is YYNGEE. The CDR3 length is 16 residues. V dropped 3 bases and J dropped 3 bases, with 18 bases sitting between them. Full variable domain (remainder filled in from reference TRBV9 and TRBJ1-1): DSGVTQTPKHLITATGQRVTLRCSPRSGDLSVYWYQQSLDQGLQFLIQYYNGEERAKGNILERFSAQQFPDLHSELNLSSLELGDSALYFCASSARSSGLYTEAFFGQGTRLTVV.